This T cell receptor (beta chain) appears in the sequencing data of a study of blood T cell repertoires in COVID-19 (dated by TCRdb to about 2020). Regarding the study in general: The collaborator samples originated in the United States, Italy and Spain and spanned the acute and convalescent phases of COVID-19. The prospective study material was composed of cDNA or gDNA derived from T cells, B-cell-depleted T cells, or PBMCs. Deeply sampled blood TCRbeta repertoires from subjects exposed to, actively infected with, or recovered from COVID-19 were included in the dataset. The repertoires were released in a freely available public database meant as a resource for research on the immune response to SARS-CoV-2. Samples were obtained from the ongoing ImmuneRACE study (first 160 participants) and from about 1,300 subjects provided by 6 global collaborators. A de-identified subject ID, COVID-19 status, age in years and sex were almost always included in the sample metadata. Where HLA class I and class II types were available, the types were taken from metadata supplied by the sample provider, not from assay-based typing. On the study overall, not on this receptor specifically: How much clinical and demographic metadata was included differed by source and by participant, and the metadata was provided uncurated.

CDR1 and CDR2 (ENHRY, SYGVKD) derive from the germline V gene. The CDR3 contains 14 residues, cysteine and phenylalanine counted. Only the CDR3 region is kept as DNA, spanning 42 bases read in frame from base 1. V has 4 bases trimmed and J has 7 bases trimmed; junction bases matching no gene number 8. Enrolling through a virtual design, the prospective study's participants ranged in age from roughly 18 to 95 years and lived across about two dozen United States geographic areas. To assign participants to cohorts, the prospective study relied on clinical history that participants themselves reported in a screening survey and a study questionnaire. Recovered participants in ImmuneRACE Cohort 3 were defined as having two consecutive negative NP/OP PCR tests, clearance from a healthcare professional, or resolution of symptoms. In the prospective study, whole blood, serum and a nasopharyngeal or oropharyngeal swab were collected from each participant by mobile phlebotomists. Over a roughly 2-month period, participants in the prospective study had the option of providing additional blood draws and questionnaires. Before DNA extraction, prospective study blood samples were shipped either frozen or at room temperature.

TCRbeta CDR3 regions were amplified from genomic DNA by means of the immunoSEQ Assay, a bias-controlled multiplex PCR. The paper's processing steps were these. Within the assay, amplification of reference gene primers was used to estimate how many nucleated cells each sample contained. To quantify the absolute abundance of each unique TCRbeta CDR3 rearrangement, sequence reads were collapsed and filtered. For each sample, productive Simpson clonality was calculated as the square root of Simpson's diversity index across productive rearrangements. What TCRdb holds here is the immuneACCESS table cut down to in-frame rearrangements. Part of the clones is not present; checked against another copy, under half of the missing clones reflect an unresolved V gene, and the others are unexplained. V and J calls and clone size are as listed in that table; D and trimming were resolved from the DNA. Here the sample has some 380,000 clones; around 87% occur a single time. The ten largest clones represent around 1.3% of the sample.

This clone turned up a few times. There is no known antigen for this receptor. Base-call qualities are not available, and no considerably larger clone is one nucleotide away. The specimen sequenced was PBMCs or T cells enriched from blood (not recorded which). The rearrangement combines TRBV10-3 with TRBJ1-1, with 8 bases aligning to TRBD1. The TCR comes from a young man who had recovered from COVID-19. CDR3 loop: CAISATGGRGEAFF. The DNA is TGTGCCATCAGTGCAACAGGGGGGAGGGGTGAAGCTTTCTTT.